What follows is one TCR beta chain and its context. Its antigen remains unknown. Diagnoses were made from clinical symptoms, serum measures (thyroxine and TRAb), thyroid ultrasound and orbital computed tomography. This sample holds PBMCs from roughly 10 ml fresh peripheral blood. Amplified TCR beta CDR3 regions came from RNA transcripts. Initially, a first-round RT-PCR of the TCR CDR3 employed the HTBI primer set. One entry per CDR3 protein, called by TCRdb with MiXCR from the multiplex PCR reads. The sample has 75,000 to 100,000 distinct CDR3 sequences, just over 50% seen once. The CDR3 is made up of 14 amino acids. With 5 bases clipped from V and 4 bases from J, the junction kept 6 bases outside the gene matches. These data come from a study of T cells in Graves' hyperthyroidism and ophthalmopathy. Study observations and caveats: For ophthalmopathy, model prediction preceded onset by a median about six months. Expanded thyroid clonotypes (above 0.001) were mostly also found in blood.

Sequenced sample: blood. The chain combines TRBV12-3 or TRBV12-4 with TRBJ1-2; TRBD1 agrees at 8 bases. The receptor was isolated from a woman in her thirties or forties with Graves' hyperthyroidism. The CDR3 region has the DNA TGTGCCAGCAGTATTGGACAGGGTACCTATGGCTACACCTTC. This gives the protein CASSIGQGTYGYTF.